The 23 T cell receptor beta chains listed next were all sequenced from one sample in a study of T-cell reconstitution after alpha-beta-depleted transplantation in children. A TCRbeta library incorporating unique molecular identifiers was prepared. TCRdb itself ran the PCR reads through MiXCR, one entry per CDR3 protein. The data show approximately 85,000 distinct CDR3 sequences, roughly 16% seen once. The specimen was PBMCs, mostly from graft donor cells, collected 180 days after TCRalphabeta/CD19-depleted stem cell transplant. The receptors here all came from a male patient between 2 and 15 years old who had a stem cell transplant for acute lymphoblastic leukemia, so the T cells may come from the graft donor.

The gene calls are TRBV5-1 and TRBJ2-6; TRBD1 aligns across 8 bases. Germline CDR1 reads SGHRS; CDR2 reads YFSETQ. The CDR3 spans 12 residues. Trimming cost V 4 bases and J 11 bases; bases outside gene matches: 2. CDR3 in DNA: TGCGCCAGCAGCGAGGACAGGGACGTCCTGACTTTC. This gives the protein CASSEDRDVLTF.

In this sample, this clonotype turned up many times. The chain links TRBV20-1 to TRBJ2-3; no firm D call. CDR3 length equals 11 residues. V lost 5 bases to trimming and J lost 5 bases, with 8 bases between them. Germline values: CDR1 DFQATT, CDR2 SNEGSKA (reference sequence). CDR3 in amino acids: CSALAGDTQYF. DNA of the CDR3: TGCAGTGCTTTGGCCGGAGATACGCAGTATTTT.

This clonotype came up a few times. V gene TRBV4-1 combines with J gene TRBJ2-4; D uncertain. The germline gives CDR1 MGHRA, CDR2 YSYEKL. The CDR3 is 17 residues long. V dropped 1 base and J dropped 3 bases, with 16 bases sitting between them. The CDR3 DNA is TGCGCCAGCAGCCAAGTACCGGGTCCCAACGGCAAAAACATTCAGTACTTC. The encoded protein is CASSQVPGPNGKNIQYF.

This clonotype was seen only a few times. V gene TRBV20-1 combines with J gene TRBJ2-3; 8 bases map to TRBD2. The V gene's germline CDR1 is DFQATT and CDR2 SNEGSKA (reference sequence). CDR3 length: 16 amino acids. With 3 bases clipped from V and 3 bases from J, the junction kept 11 bases outside the gene matches. The CDR3 DNA sequence: TGCAGTGCTAGGTTGCTGGCTAGCGGGTTGACAGATACGCAGTATTTT. Its translation is CSARLLASGLTDTQYF.

This chain links TRBV4-3 with TRBJ1-1; D remains ambiguous. V was shortened by 1 base and J by 3 bases, with 6 bases between the two germline ends. The CDR3 runs to 13 residues. Per the germline V gene, CDR1 is LGHNA and CDR2 is YSLEER. CDR3 bases: TGCGCCAGCAGCCAAGTTGAAGACACTGAAGCTTTCTTT. Translation: CASSQVEDTEAFF.

V is TRBV7-8 and J is TRBJ1-1; D remains unclear. V lost 5 bases and J 10 bases, leaving 20 bases between the germline ends. The V gene's germline CDR1 is SGHVS and CDR2 FQNEAQ. The CDR3 extends over 14 amino acids. CDR3 protein: CASSPILKDPGAFF. For the CDR3, the DNA is TGTGCCAGCAGCCCGATTTTAAAGGACCCGGGAGCTTTCTTT.

Only a few counts were recorded for this clonotype. The junction and the germline gene differ at one end; a read error may be behind it. The chain couples TRBV7-9 to TRBJ2-3; 7 nucleotides line up with TRBD1. CDR1 is SEHNR and CDR2 is FQNEAQ in the germline V gene (reference sequence). The CDR3 runs to 14 residues. CDR3 nucleotide sequence: TGTGCCAGCATCTTACAGGGGAACACAGATACGCAGTATTTT. Residues: CASILQGNTDTQYF. Full variable domain (rest looked up from reference TRBV7-9 and TRBJ2-3): DTGVSQNPRHKITKRGQNVTFRCDPISEHNRLYWYRQTLGQGPEFLTYFQNEAQLEKSRLLSDRFSAERPKGSFSTLEIQRTEQGDSAMYLCASILQGNTDTQYFGPGTRLTVL.

This clonotype showed up just a few times. V is TRBV6-5 and J is TRBJ2-5; 9 nucleotides match TRBD2. From germline, CDR1 is MNHEY and CDR2 SVGAGI. The CDR3 has 18 residues. The V segment lost 1 base and the J segment 5 bases; nucleotides outside the gene matches: 14. This CDR3 reads CASSYFPWAGGLGETQYF. As DNA, the CDR3 is TGTGCCAGCAGTTACTTCCCCTGGGCGGGGGGGCTTGGGGAGACCCAGTACTTC.

This clonotype was detected a few times. The DNA of the CDR3 is TGTGCCACCCTGGTCGCTCTGGATGGGGGATATGGCTACACCTTC. Translation: CATLVALDGGYGYTF. The chain couples TRBV10-3 to TRBJ1-2; the D gene is possibly TRBD1 (5 bases). The germline CDR1 and CDR2 sequences are ENHRY and SYGVKD. The CDR3 consists of 15 residues. Trimming took off 10 bases at V and 5 bases at J, with 23 bases between the two ends.

The chain combines TRBV7-2 with TRBJ2-7; perhaps TRBD1 as D (6 bases). The CDR3 has 12 residues. From germline, CDR1 is SGHTA and CDR2 FQGNSA. V was cut by 2 bases and J by 6 bases, with 8 bases left in between. The CDR3 nucleotides are TGTGCCAGCAGCTTAACAGGGCCCGAGCAGTACTTC. It yields the protein CASSLTGPEQYF.

This clonotype was observed a handful of times. The V and J genes are TRBV7-9 and TRBJ2-7; D uncertain. V was pared by 5 bases and J by 3 bases, with 20 bases between. This CDR3 has 16 amino acids. CDR1 and CDR2 from the germline V gene are SEHNR and FQNEAQ (reference sequence). CDR3 sequence reads: CASSVWVSPLDYEQYF. The CDR3 DNA reads as TGTGCCAGCAGCGTTTGGGTCTCCCCCCTTGACTACGAGCAGTACTTC.

The V gene is TRBV20-1, the J gene TRBJ1-1; TRBD1 matches at 9 bases. The V gene's germline CDR1 is DFQATT and CDR2 SNEGSKA (reference sequence). Losses at the gene ends were 6 bases for V and 7 bases for J; bases not matched to a gene: 9. CDR3 length: 13 amino acids. CDR3 residues: CSADKDRGNEAFF. CDR3 sequence (DNA): TGCAGTGCGGACAAGGACAGGGGAAATGAAGCTTTCTTT.

Notes on this clonotype: One junction end disagrees with the germline gene, perhaps due to a read error. The chain is built from TRBV6-5 and TRBJ2-2; a possible D gene is TRBD2 (5 bases). CDR3 length: 17 amino acids. The germline gives CDR1 MNHEY, CDR2 SVGAGI. The CDR3 sequence is CASSYSFGVLNIGELFF. CDR3 nucleotides: TGTGCCAGCAGTTACTCGTTCGGGGTCCTGAACATCGGGGAGCTGTTTTTT.

This clonotype was counted a few times. The CDR3, as DNA: TGTGCCAGCAGCTTAGACCCAAGGACAGCCGATGGCTACACCTTC. Its protein is CASSLDPRTADGYTF. V gene TRBV7-2 combines with J gene TRBJ1-2; TRBD1 might be the D (6 bases). The CDR3 totals 15 residues. The germline V gene encodes CDR1 SGHTA and CDR2 FQGNSA. Trimming left V 1 base short and J 6 bases short, with 15 bases between.

V is TRBV27 and J is TRBJ2-7; perhaps TRBD2 as D (5 bases). Germline loops: CDR1 MNHEY, CDR2 SMNVEV (reference sequence). CDR3 length equals 15 residues. V lost 2 bases, J lost 4 bases, and 15 bases lay in between. CDR3 DNA: TGTGCCAGCAGTTTAGTGCAGGAGACGGGGTACGAGCAGTACTTC. Translated: CASSLVQETGYEQYF.

In its sample, this clonotype was seen a few times. The chain joins TRBV20-1 to TRBJ2-3; 9 bases match TRBD2. Germline V gives CDR1 DFQATT, CDR2 SNEGSKA (reference sequence). This CDR3 has 15 amino acids. Losses at the gene ends were 1 base for V and 8 bases for J; bases not matched to a gene: 10. The CDR3 is CSARGQRGAPRTQYF. DNA of the CDR3: TGCAGTGCTAGAGGCCAGCGGGGGGCCCCCCGTACGCAGTATTTT.

The chain links TRBV10-3 to TRBJ2-5, with 7 bases fitting TRBD1. The V gene's germline CDR1 is ENHRY and CDR2 SYGVKD. This CDR3 has 19 residues. J was trimmed by 2 bases and V by 3 bases; bases with no gene match: 18. The CDR3 DNA follows: TGTGCCATCAGTGATCCGGACAGGACCCTCGAGACGTTACAAGAGACCCAGTACTTC. It yields the protein CAISDPDRTLETLQETQYF.

The chain links TRBV12-3 or TRBV12-4 to TRBJ2-6, with D uncertain. CDR3 length: 13 residues. V lost 3 bases, J lost 4 bases, and 4 bases lay in between. CDR3 amino acids: CASSFEGANVLTF. As DNA, the CDR3 is TGTGCCAGCAGTTTCGAGGGGGCCAACGTCCTGACTTTC.

The table lists this clonotype with a few counts. The chain couples TRBV7-2 to TRBJ2-1; 10 bases fit TRBD2. CDR1 is SGHTA and CDR2 is FQGNSA in the germline V gene. This CDR3 is built from 17 residues. The junction had 14 bases not matched to a gene; V was cut back by 5 bases and J by 7 bases. CDR3 amino acids: CASSLPIFSGRFNEQFF. In nucleotides, the CDR3 is TGTGCCAGCAGCCTTCCGATCTTTAGCGGGAGGTTTAATGAGCAGTTCTTC.

The rearrangement joins TRBV5-6 to TRBJ1-5; D remains unclear. This CDR3 is 12 amino acids long. Germline V gene sequence: CDR1 SGHDT, CDR2 YYEEEE. Trimming pared 5 bases from V and 6 bases from J, leaving 9 bases between. Here the CDR3 DNA reads TGTGCCAGCAGTTATGTGGGTCAGCCCCAGCATTTT. Translation: CASSYVGQPQHF.

This clonotype was found a few times. The chain combines TRBV12-3 or TRBV12-4 with TRBJ2-7; possibly TRBD1 or TRBD2 for D (5 bases each). The V end lost 3 bases, the J end lost 0 bases, and 27 bases lay between the germline ends. The CDR3 consists of 20 residues. CDR3 loop: CASSLWSGRMEDRNSYEQYF. The CDR3 DNA sequence: TGTGCCAGCAGTTTGTGGTCGGGACGGATGGAGGATCGGAACTCCTACGAGCAGTACTTC.

V usage is TRBV2 and J usage is TRBJ1-1; D is undetermined. The CDR3 is 11 residues long. Germline V gene data show CDR1 as SNHLY and CDR2 as FYNNEI. Trimming left V 8 bases short and J 3 bases short, with 7 bases between. The CDR3 nucleotides are TGTGCCAGCGGCGTTGACACTGAAGCTTTCTTT. It translates to CASGVDTEAFF.

Only a few counts were recorded for this clonotype. This sequence joins TRBV7-9 and TRBJ2-1; D ambiguous. The V gene lost 4 bases and the J gene lost 2 bases, with 6 bases spanning the gap. Germline CDR1 SEHNR, CDR2 FQNEAQ (reference sequence). This CDR3 is built from 13 residues. DNA for the CDR3: TGTGCCAGCAGCTCCCCCACCTACAATGAGCAGTTCTTC. This translates into CASSSPTYNEQFF.